This T cell receptor beta chain was identified in a study of blood T cell repertoires in COVID-19. The overall study: PBMCs, B-cell-depleted T cells, or T cells were the source of the cDNA or gDNA that made up the material.

Per the study methods: Amplification with reference gene primers provided the estimates of nucleated cell counts. Repertoires were generated with immunoSEQ multiplex PCR, while TCRdb's copy carries only in-frame clones and drops some. From that table come the V and J calls and clone size; the DNA was used to work out D and trimming. The sample has over 40,000 clones; around 93% are singletons. Sample: peripheral blood. The TCR was taken from a human donor in a cohort sampled during active COVID-19.

CDR3 DNA: TGTGCCAGCAGTTTCACAGGGAGGGATGGCTACACCTTC. It encodes CASSFTGRDGYTF. The V call is TRBV27, the J call TRBJ1-2; a weak D match, TRBD1 (6 bases). Germline loops: CDR1 MNHEY, CDR2 SMNVEV (reference sequence). The CDR3 contains 13 residues. The germline V and J ends were trimmed by 3 bases and 6 bases, with 11 bases remaining between them.